The source of this T cell receptor (beta chain) is a study of blood T cell repertoires in COVID-19. Assay: immunoSEQ multiplex PCR; the TCRdb copy retains only in-frame clones and omits some. The profile shows about 190,000 clones, around 86% of them singletons. This CDR3 contains 18 residues. Germline-derived CDR1 and CDR2 are SEHNR and FQNEAQ (reference sequence). Germline trimming cut 1 base from V and 4 bases from J; bases unmatched to any gene: 11. The J gene is TRBJ2-2, the V gene TRBV7-9; 8 nucleotides line up with TRBD2. The receptor's source is a middle-aged man with active or convalescent COVID-19. Sequencing used peripheral blood. CDR3 DNA: TGTGCCAGCAGCTTAGTAGGCGCGGGACTAGATGTCACCGGGGAGCTGTTTTTT. Residues: CASSLVGAGLDVTGELFF.